Each of the 32 T cell receptor beta chains below was sequenced from the same sample in a study of CD8+ T cells in alopecia areata. Sample treatment: oral pan-JAK inhibitor, 5-10 mg twice daily. The authors extracted RNA and reverse transcribed it into cDNA as the sequencing template. Method: immunoSEQ multiplex PCR; TCRdb's copy keeps in-frame clones and lacks some. The sample yields about 180,000 clones, about 54% seen once. The sequenced sample was CD4+ T cells sorted from blood, obtained at approximately week 60, from a patient treated with tofacitinib. These receptors were collected from a human donor with alopecia areata.

Concerning this clone itself: One end of the junction does not line up with germline, which may come from a read error. The chain couples TRBV9 to TRBJ1-2; TRBD1 agrees at 9 bases. The CDR3 is 14 amino acids. Per the germline V gene, CDR1 is SGDLS and CDR2 is YYNGEE. The CDR3 DNA sequence: TGTGCCAGCAGCGCCGACACAGGGGGCTATCGCTACACCTTC. This sequence encodes CASSADTGGYRYTF. The whole variable domain, filled in from reference TRBV9 and TRBJ1-2, reads DSGVTQTPKHLITATGQRVTLRCSPRSGDLSVYWYQQSLDQGLQFLIQYYNGEERAKGNILERFSAQQFPDLHSELNLSSLELGDSALYFCASSADTGGYRYTFGSGTRLTVV.

The V gene is TRBV18, the J gene TRBJ2-7; D is uncertain. Germline V gene data show CDR1 as KGHSH and CDR2 as LQKENI. This CDR3 contains 11 residues. Trimming shortened V by 8 bases and J by 0 bases, and 5 bases separated the two germline ends. CDR3 in DNA: TGTGCCAGCCCGAGCTCCTACGAGCAGTACTTC. Translated, it gives CASPSSYEQYF.

The chain uses TRBV11-3 and TRBJ1-5; D is undetermined. Between the trimmed V and J ends, which lost 0 bases and 4 bases, there was a span of 4 bases. The CDR3 has 13 residues. Germline assignment: CDR1 SGHNT and CDR2 YENEEA. The chain's CDR3 is CASSLDVNQPQHF. The CDR3, as DNA: TGTGCCAGCAGCTTAGACGTAAATCAGCCCCAGCATTTT.

This sequence joins TRBV7-9 and TRBJ2-2; no reliable D call. The CDR3 runs to 16 residues. The V gene's germline CDR1 is SEHNR and CDR2 FQNEAQ (reference sequence). The ends were cut back, 2 bases at V and 1 base at J, with 11 bases in the middle. CDR3 loop: CASSLRPTENTGELFF. The CDR3 bases are TGTGCCAGCAGCTTACGCCCCACAGAGAACACCGGGGAGCTGTTTTTT.

This clone turned up a few times. This sequence joins TRBV29-1 and TRBJ2-7; D possibly corresponds to TRBD2 (6 bases). Germline V gene data show CDR1 as SQVTM and CDR2 as ANQGSEA. The CDR3 length is 14 residues. V was shortened by 3 bases and J by 5 bases, with 17 bases between the two germline ends. The CDR3 loop is CSVDWQGGVNEQYF. In DNA, the CDR3 is TGCAGCGTTGACTGGCAGGGAGGCGTCAACGAGCAGTACTTC.

This clone has at least ten counts. The J gene is TRBJ1-2, the V gene TRBV10-3; 10 bases are shared with TRBD1. Germline V gene sequence: CDR1 ENHRY, CDR2 SYGVKD. Trimming cost V 4 bases and J 6 bases; bases outside gene matches: 8. This CDR3 contains 15 residues. CDR3 in amino acids: CAISGQGAPIDGYTF. CDR3 nucleotides: TGTGCCATCAGTGGACAGGGGGCTCCTATCGATGGCTACACCTTC.

This clone has a single count. The chain has TRBV28 and TRBJ1-1, with D tentatively TRBD1 (6 bases). CDR1 and CDR2 (germline): MDHEN, SYDVKM. V was clipped by 6 bases and J by 1 base, with 12 bases between them. The length of the CDR3 is 14 residues. CDR3: CASREWGPNTEAFF. The CDR3 nucleotides read TGTGCCAGCAGGGAGTGGGGGCCGAACACTGAAGCTTTCTTT.

The chain couples TRBV2 to TRBJ2-7; TRBD1 aligns across 11 bases. The CDR3 is 13 amino acids. V was clipped by 5 bases and J by 12 bases; unmatched bases: 9. Germline CDR1 SNHLY, CDR2 FYNNEI. Written as DNA, the CDR3 is TGTGCCAGCAGTAGGACAGGGGGCGCAGGTCTGTACTTC. It codes for CASSRTGGAGLYF.

This clone showed up just a few times. The V call is TRBV5-6, the J call TRBJ2-7; possibly TRBD2 for D (6 bases). CDR3 length: 16 residues. From germline, CDR1 is SGHDT and CDR2 YYEEEE. Trimming took off 3 bases at V and 7 bases at J, with 23 bases between the two ends. The CDR3 loop reads CASSYRTFLEEGEQYF. The CDR3 nucleotides are TGTGCCAGCAGCTACCGGACCTTTCTAGAGGAGGGAGAGCAGTACTTC.

This chain uses TRBV7-2 with TRBJ1-2, with TRBD1 matching over 8 bases. J gave up 6 bases and V 5 bases, and 8 bases lay outside the gene matches. Germline CDR1 is SGHTA and CDR2 is FQGNSA. The CDR3 runs to 14 residues. The CDR3 spells CASSLLRTGNGYTF. In DNA, the CDR3 is TGTGCCAGCAGCCTGCTGAGGACAGGGAATGGCTACACCTTC.

This clone has a handful of counts. The sample carries other DNA sequences with the same CDR3. The V call is TRBV4-2, the J call TRBJ1-2; 10 bases align to TRBD1. Germline-derived CDR1 and CDR2 are LGHNA and YNFKEQ. This CDR3 has 14 amino acids. J lost 6 bases, V lost 1 base, and 2 bases had no gene match. CDR3 region: CASSQGGQGDGYTF. DNA for the CDR3: TGTGCCAGCAGCCAAGGCGGACAGGGGGATGGCTACACCTTC.

This clone was seen only a few times. The rearrangement links TRBV30 to TRBJ2-1; D remains unclear. V lost 8 bases and J lost 6, with 20 bases in between. This CDR3 spans 14 amino acids. CDR1 is GTSNPN, CDR2 SVGIG, per germline (reference sequence). CDR3 nucleotide sequence: TGTGCCCAGGCAATGGTCTCGATCTCCAATGAGCAGTTCTTC. Encoded protein: CAQAMVSISNEQFF.

This clone was seen more than once but under ten times. The chain joins TRBV27 to TRBJ1-2, with no clear D. Germline loops: CDR1 MNHEY, CDR2 SMNVEV (reference sequence). The CDR3 extends over 15 amino acids. Trimming removed 7 bases from V and 2 bases from J, with 17 bases in between. Here the CDR3 reads CASMVRARLNYGYTF. CDR3 sequence (DNA): TGTGCCAGCATGGTAAGGGCTAGGCTGAACTATGGCTACACCTTC.

The genes are TRBV4-1 and TRBJ2-1, with 9 bases identical to TRBD1. CDR1 MGHRA and CDR2 YSYEKL come from the germline V gene. The ends lost 3 bases at V and 13 bases at J; junction bases unmatched: 7. The length of the CDR3 is 13 residues. The CDR3 DNA reads as TGCGCCAGCAGCCACCCCCGGGACAGGGCCCAGTTCTTC. Translating gives CASSHPRDRAQFF.

For the CDR3, the DNA is TGTGCCAGCAGTGAATGGCTTAGCGGGGGCGTAGGTACGCAGTATTTT. It specifies CASSEWLSGGVGTQYF. The chain couples TRBV25-1 to TRBJ2-3; 9 nucleotides align to TRBD2. V gave up 1 base and J gave up 8 bases; unmatched junction bases: 10. The length of the CDR3 is 16 residues. Germline CDR1 reads MGHDK; CDR2 reads SYGVNS.

The gene calls are TRBV6-5 and TRBJ1-5; D is perhaps TRBD1 (6 bases). Germline CDR1 is MNHEY and CDR2 is SVGAGI. There are 14 residues in the CDR3. Trimming left V 6 bases short and J 6 bases short, with 15 bases between. For the CDR3, the DNA is TGTGCCAGCAGCATCGACAGGTTAATTCAGCCCCAGCATTTT. Protein: CASSIDRLIQPQHF.

The chain carries TRBV5-1 and TRBJ2-3, with no clear D. This CDR3 region has 14 residues. The germline V gene encodes CDR1 SGHRS and CDR2 YFSETQ. The V end was cut by 2 bases, the J end by 3 bases, with 10 bases between. The CDR3 DNA reads TGCGCCAGCAGCTTTCTTGGGGTAACAGATACGCAGTATTTT. This encodes CASSFLGVTDTQYF.

V and J are TRBV15 and TRBJ1-5; possible D gene TRBD1, 5 bases. The CDR3 loop spans 12 amino acids. The V end was cut by 8 bases, the J end by 7 bases, with 12 bases between. Germline V CDR1 and CDR2: LNHNV, YYDKDF (reference sequence). The CDR3 protein is CATSRRDQPQHF. In DNA form, the CDR3 reads TGTGCCACCTCTAGACGGGACCAGCCCCAGCATTTT.

The chain couples TRBV5-1 to TRBJ1-1; D remains ambiguous. Germline lookup yields CDR1 SGHRS and CDR2 YFSETQ. V gave up 0 bases and J gave up 6 bases, with 9 bases separating them. The CDR3 is made up of 13 amino acids. In DNA, the CDR3 is TGCGCCAGCAGCTTGGATCTCAGAGCTGAAGCTTTCTTT. This sequence encodes CASSLDLRAEAFF. Based on the CDR3 plus reference TRBV5-1 and TRBJ1-1, the full variable domain is KAGVTQTPRYLIKTRGQQVTLSCSPISGHRSVSWYQQTPGQGLQFLFEYFSETQRNKGNFPGRFSGRQFSNSRSEMNVSTLELGDSALYLCASSLDLRAEAFFGQGTRLTVV.

The V call is TRBV29-1, the J call TRBJ2-6; possible D gene TRBD1, 6 bases. Trimming removed 2 bases from V and 2 bases from J, with 13 bases in between. There are 16 residues in the CDR3. The germline gives CDR1 SQVTM, CDR2 ANQGSEA. Written as DNA, the CDR3 is TGCAGCGTTGAACACAGGGTTTTGCCTGGGGCCAACGTCCTGACTTTC. Residues: CSVEHRVLPGANVLTF.

The rearrangement links TRBV29-1 to TRBJ1-2; D uncertain. Germline CDR1 and CDR2: SQVTM and ANQGSEA. This CDR3 has 11 residues. V dropped 5 bases and J dropped 8 bases, with 12 bases sitting between them. The CDR3 sequence is CSVSRWEGYTF. The CDR3, as DNA: TGCAGCGTTTCCCGGTGGGAAGGCTACACCTTC.

This chain connects TRBV6-6 to TRBJ1-5; no clear D gene. The V and J ends lost 8 bases and 4 bases respectively, with 21 bases between them. CDR3 size: 16 residues. The germline V gene encodes CDR1 MNHNY and CDR2 SVGAGI (reference sequence). The CDR3 is CASLNNEGGPNQPQHF. In nucleotides, the CDR3 is TGTGCCAGCTTAAATAATGAAGGAGGACCTAATCAGCCCCAGCATTTT.

The gene calls are TRBV5-1 and TRBJ1-6; 9 bases are shared with TRBD1. CDR3 size: 18 residues. V lost 4 bases, J lost 5 bases, and 13 bases stayed unmatched. The V gene's germline CDR1 is SGHRS and CDR2 YFSETQ. The CDR3 DNA reads TGCGCCAGCAGCCCGGCCTCCGGGACAGGGATCCATAATTCACCCCTCCACTTT. Residues: CASSPASGTGIHNSPLHF.

DNA for the CDR3: TGTGCCAGCAGCATTAGCGGGGGAAGTGAGCAGTTCTTC. As protein: CASSISGGSEQFF. V is TRBV7-2 and J is TRBJ2-1; 9 nucleotides align to TRBD2. Germline V gene lookup returns CDR1 SGHTA and CDR2 FQGNSA. This CDR3 spans 13 amino acids. Trimming removed 5 bases from V and 9 bases from J; junction bases left unmatched: 5. Complete variable domain (other parts from reference TRBV7-2 and TRBJ2-1): GAGVSQSPSNKVTEKGKDVELRCDPISGHTALYWYRQSLGQGLEFLIYFQGNSAPDKSGLPSDRFSAERTGGSVSTLTIQRTQQEDSAVYLCASSISGGSEQFFGPGTRLTVL.

The chain links TRBV14 to TRBJ1-2; no clear D gene. The CDR3 is made up of 13 amino acids. CDR1 is SGHDN, CDR2 FVKESK, per germline. The V and J ends lost 5 bases and 2 bases respectively, with 9 bases between them. CDR3 bases: TGTGCCAGCAGCACGACAAGAAACTATGGCTACACCTTC. This gives the protein CASSTTRNYGYTF.

This clone appeared a single time. The chain combines TRBV9 with TRBJ2-3; tentatively, D is TRBD2 (7 bases). The CDR3 consists of 16 residues. Germline values: CDR1 SGDLS, CDR2 YYNGEE. With 0 bases removed from V and 1 base from J, the gap between germline ends came to 12 bases. The CDR3: CASSVVGGRGTDTQYF. The CDR3 coding sequence is TGTGCCAGCAGCGTAGTCGGGGGGCGCGGCACAGATACGCAGTATTTT.

This rearrangement joins TRBV30 to TRBJ2-7; tentatively, D is TRBD2 (6 bases). Germline V CDR1 and CDR2: GTSNPN, SVGIG (reference sequence). CDR3 length: 15 residues. V was trimmed by 2 bases and J by 5 bases, leaving 19 bases between them. This chain's CDR3 is CAWSSGQRVAHEQYF. The CDR3 DNA follows: TGTGCCTGGAGTAGCGGGCAAAGGGTAGCCCACGAGCAGTACTTC.

This clone was counted once. The CDR3 reads CATQDRLNTEAFF. The CDR3 coding sequence is TGTGCCACCCAAGACAGACTGAACACTGAAGCTTTCTTT. This chain joins TRBV6-5 and TRBJ1-1, with D perhaps TRBD1 (5 bases). From germline, CDR1 is MNHEY and CDR2 SVGAGI. The CDR3 length is 13 residues. V lost 10 bases, J lost 0 bases, and 12 bases lay in between.

This clone was counted a few times. CDR3 coding DNA: TGTGCCTGGAGTATCAAGGGAACAGATACGCAGTATTTT. Its translation is CAWSIKGTDTQYF. This chain links TRBV30 with TRBJ2-3; no definite D call. Germline assignment: CDR1 GTSNPN and CDR2 SVGIG (reference sequence). V lost 2 bases to trimming and J lost 3 bases, with 9 bases between them. The CDR3 runs to 13 residues.

The rearrangement links TRBV2 to TRBJ2-3; 7 nucleotides match TRBD2. CDR3 length: 14 residues. Germline V gene lookup returns CDR1 SNHLY and CDR2 FYNNEI. The V gene end was trimmed by 5 bases and the J gene end by 4 bases; junction bases not matched to a gene: 6. In DNA form, the CDR3 reads TGTGCCAGCAGTACCGGACTAGTTCCAGATACGCAGTATTTT. It translates to CASSTGLVPDTQYF.

Only a few counts were recorded for this clone. V usage is TRBV7-9 and J usage is TRBJ1-6; D is undetermined. Between the trimmed V and J ends, which lost 1 base and 7 bases, there was a span of 11 bases. CDR1 is SEHNR and CDR2 is FQNEAQ in the germline V gene (reference sequence). CDR3 size: 15 residues. In DNA, the CDR3 is TGTGCCAGCAGCTTAGATATGTCCGCCAATTCACCCCTCCACTTT. This translates into CASSLDMSANSPLHF. Combining the CDR3 with reference TRBV7-9 and TRBJ1-6 gives the whole variable domain DTGVSQNPRHKITKRGQNVTFRCDPISEHNRLYWYRQTLGQGPEFLTYFQNEAQLEKSRLLSDRFSAERPKGSFSTLEIQRTEQGDSAMYLCASSLDMSANSPLHFGNGTRLTVT.

CDR3 sequence (DNA): TGTGCCTGGAGTCAACGGGACAGGGGATGGGGCTACACCTTC. This translates into CAWSQRDRGWGYTF. The chain links TRBV30 to TRBJ1-2, with 10 positions matching TRBD1. Germline V gives CDR1 GTSNPN, CDR2 SVGIG (reference sequence). The ends lost 2 bases at V and 8 bases at J; junction bases unmatched: 8. The CDR3 is made up of 14 amino acids. Together with reference TRBV30 and TRBJ1-2, the CDR3 gives the full variable domain: SQTIHQWPATLVQPVGSPLSLECTVEGTSNPNLYWYRQAAGRGLQLLFYSVGIGQISSEVPQNLSASRPQDRQFILSSKKLLLSDSGFYLCAWSQRDRGWGYTFGSGTRLTVV.